This T cell receptor beta chain was documented in a study of Tregs in tolerant kidney transplant recipients. Study-level results: Expanding Tregs on activated donor B cells appeared to best identify donor-specific TCRbeta clones. Few patients were studied, so findings need validation in larger groups. This study did not directly address biological reproducibility.

This CDR3 has 14 residues. Trimming pared 4 bases from V and 1 base from J, leaving 11 bases between. Germline loops: CDR1 MNHEY, CDR2 SMNVEV (reference sequence). Some clones are missing from TCRdb's copy, which holds only in-frame ones; the method was immunoSEQ multiplex PCR. The sample holds around 230,000 clones, around 82% seen once. As for this clone: Antigen: not known.

Thawed PBMCs were FACS-sorted into unstimulated CD4+CD25+CD127- regulatory T cells, CD4+CD25- non-regulatory cells, CD4 and CD8 cells. This clonotype was sampled from a human donor in good health. Sequences were obtained from CD4+ T cells from blood. This rearrangement joins TRBV27 to TRBJ2-7; D might be TRBD2 (5 bases). CDR3 nucleotides: TGTGCCAGCAGTTCCCTCGGAGGTTCCTACGAGCAGTACTTC. Its protein is CASSSLGGSYEQYF.